Below, 18 T cell receptor beta chains from the same sample are listed, as sequenced in a study of cytomegalovirus exposure and HLA in healthy donors. The PCR used 60 Vbeta and 13 Jbeta primers. Data came from immunoSEQ multiplex PCR; TCRdb stores just in-frame clones and leaves some out. Of 130,000 to 150,000 clones in the sample, around 85% were seen once. The sequenced sample consisted of PBMCs. The source is a woman in her 30s in good health and CMV-seronegative.

The chain uses TRBV9 and TRBJ2-2, with 10 nucleotides matching TRBD2. This CDR3 region has 16 residues. V lost 0 bases and J lost 3; bases outside the gene matches: 2. From germline, CDR1 is SGDLS and CDR2 YYNGEE. CDR3 protein: CASSVDSGGDTGELFF. CDR3 DNA sequence: TGTGCCAGCAGCGTAGACAGCGGGGGGGACACCGGGGAGCTGTTTTTT.

This clone was detected only once. The J gene is TRBJ1-5, the V gene TRBV5-4; D is undetermined. This CDR3 has 15 residues. The V and J ends lost 0 bases and 4 bases respectively, with 11 bases between them. Germline values: CDR1 SGHNT, CDR2 YYREEE (reference sequence). CDR3: CASSLGVAGNQPQHF. The CDR3 bases are TGTGCCAGCAGCTTGGGTGTCGCGGGGAATCAGCCCCAGCATTTT.

The gene calls are TRBV30 and TRBJ2-1; tentatively, D is TRBD1 (6 bases). Germline V gives CDR1 GTSNPN, CDR2 SVGIG (reference sequence). The CDR3 has 14 residues. Trimming shortened V by 0 bases and J by 9 bases, and 15 bases separated the two germline ends. CDR3: CAWSVRWGQPEQFF. The CDR3 DNA sequence: TGTGCCTGGAGTGTACGGTGGGGACAACCTGAGCAGTTCTTC.

There are a few counts of this clone. The chain recombines TRBV30 with TRBJ1-1, with no clear D. The CDR3 sequence is 13 residues long. Per germline, CDR1 GTSNPN and CDR2 SVGIG (reference sequence). Between the trimmed V and J ends, which lost 2 bases and 1 base, there was a span of 8 bases. The CDR3 DNA follows: TGTGCCTGGAGTACACAGCCGAACACTGAAGCTTTCTTT. It is translated as CAWSTQPNTEAFF.

V is TRBV2 and J is TRBJ2-2; TRBD2 agrees at 11 bases. This CDR3 region has 16 residues. Looked up from germline, CDR1 is SNHLY and CDR2 is FYNNEI. Trimming cost V 5 bases and J 1 base; bases outside gene matches: 3. In nucleotides, the CDR3 is TGTGCCAGCAGTTTACTAGCGGGAGTGAACACCGGGGAGCTGTTTTTT. This codes for CASSLLAGVNTGELFF.

The chain combines TRBV5-4 with TRBJ1-5, with 9 bases that match TRBD1. CDR1 and CDR2 from the germline V gene are SGHNT and YYREEE (reference sequence). The V gene end was trimmed by 4 bases and the J gene end by 10 bases; junction bases not matched to a gene: 12. The CDR3 runs 15 residues. The CDR3 bases are TGTGCCAGCAGCGTGTGGCGGGACAGGGTAGGACCCCAGCATTTT. It specifies CASSVWRDRVGPQHF.

In nucleotides, the CDR3 is TGTGCCAGCAGCGCCTCCAGGGACACTGAAGCTTTCTTT. Translating gives CASSASRDTEAFF. This chain links TRBV7-6 with TRBJ1-1; tentatively, D is TRBD1 (5 bases). Germline V gene sequence: CDR1 SGHVS, CDR2 FNYEAQ. This CDR3 is built from 13 residues. Trimming stripped 5 bases from V and 3 bases from J, with 10 bases between.

The CDR3 region has the DNA TGTGCCGGACGGGGAACCGGGGAGCTGTTTTTT. As protein: CAGRGTGELFF. This chain joins TRBV19 and TRBJ2-2, with a possible D match to TRBD2 (5 bases). V lost 11 bases, J lost 5 bases, and 9 bases lay in between. CDR1 and CDR2 (germline): LNHDA, SQIVND (reference sequence). The CDR3 extends over 11 amino acids.

The chain carries TRBV19 and TRBJ1-6; D is possibly TRBD1 (5 bases). V was shortened by 5 bases and J by 14 bases, with 13 bases between the two germline ends. The length of the CDR3 is 12 residues. Looked up from germline, CDR1 is LNHDA and CDR2 is SQIVND (reference sequence). CDR3 residues: CASSPRAGSLHF. Here the CDR3 DNA reads TGTGCCAGTAGTCCCCGTGCAGGGTCCCTCCACTTT.

The V call is TRBV2, the J call TRBJ2-1; possibly TRBD1 for D (6 bases). V lost 5 bases and J lost 7, with 21 bases in between. Germline CDR1 reads SNHLY; CDR2 reads FYNNEI. CDR3 length: 16 residues. The CDR3 region is CASSSHLTQGWNEQFF. CDR3 in DNA: TGTGCCAGCAGTTCTCACCTTACACAGGGTTGGAATGAGCAGTTCTTC.

The chain uses TRBV5-1 and TRBJ2-3; D remains unclear. The germline V gene encodes CDR1 SGHRS and CDR2 YFSETQ. This CDR3 region has 12 residues. Trimming removed 4 bases from V and 0 bases from J, with 3 bases in between. CDR3 sequence reads: CASSLSTDTQYF. CDR3 sequence (DNA): TGCGCCAGCAGCCTCAGCACAGATACGCAGTATTTT.

The chain carries TRBV6-6 and TRBJ2-3; D not resolved. Germline values: CDR1 MNHNY, CDR2 SVGAGI (reference sequence). Deletions cut 0 bases from V and 10 bases from J, with 14 bases between. The CDR3 sequence is 14 residues long. CDR3: CASSYSTSTNAQYF. CDR3 coding DNA: TGTGCCAGCAGTTACTCGACTTCAACGAACGCGCAGTATTTT.

The table lists this clone with a count of one. The chain recombines TRBV12-5 with TRBJ2-3, with TRBD1 matching over 8 bases. This CDR3 contains 17 residues. V lost 5 bases and J lost 4; bases outside the gene matches: 14. Looked up from germline, CDR1 is LGHNT and CDR2 is FRNRAP. In DNA, the CDR3 is TGTGCTAGTGGTCCCCACGACAGGGGTAATCTGCCAGATACGCAGTATTTT. Protein sequence: CASGPHDRGNLPDTQYF. Supplemented by reference TRBV12-5 and TRBJ2-3, the full variable domain reads DARVTQTPRHKVTEMGQEVTMRCQPILGHNTVFWYRQTMMQGLELLAYFRNRAPLDDSGMPKDRFSAEMPDATLATLKIQPSEPRDSAVYFCASGPHDRGNLPDTQYFGPGTRLTVL.

The V call is TRBV11-2, the J call TRBJ2-2, with 7 bases that match TRBD2. The trim removed 4 bases at V and 0 bases at J, leaving 5 bases unmatched. In germline, CDR1 is SGHAT, CDR2 FQNNGV. This CDR3 is 16 amino acids long. The CDR3 coding sequence is TGTGCCAGCAGCTATTTACGGGGGGCGAACACCGGGGAGCTGTTTTTT. This codes for CASSYLRGANTGELFF.

In this sample, this clone turned up a few times. The chain joins TRBV6-6 to TRBJ1-1, with D uncertain. CDR3 length: 14 amino acids. Trimming removed 4 bases at V and 0 bases at J, with 9 bases between. The germline gives CDR1 MNHNY, CDR2 SVGAGI (reference sequence). CDR3 sequence (DNA): TGTGCCAGCAGTTTATCGGTAATGAACACTGAAGCTTTCTTT. This sequence encodes CASSLSVMNTEAFF.

The rearrangement joins TRBV5-4 to TRBJ2-7; 11 bases are shared with TRBD1. The germline CDR1 and CDR2 sequences are SGHNT and YYREEE (reference sequence). CDR3 length: 14 residues. V shed 4 bases, J shed 4 bases, and the junction held 4 bases outside the gene matches. In DNA form, the CDR3 reads TGTGCCAGCAGCACCGGGACAGGGGGTTACGAGCAGTACTTC. Its protein is CASSTGTGGYEQYF.

For the CDR3, the DNA is TGTGCCAGCAGTTACTCCAGGGACAGTTACGAGCAGTACTTC. Protein: CASSYSRDSYEQYF. The rearrangement joins TRBV6-6 to TRBJ2-7; TRBD1 matches 7 bases. V lost 0 bases and J lost 4; bases outside the gene matches: 3. Per germline, CDR1 MNHNY and CDR2 SVGAGI (reference sequence). This CDR3 comprises 14 residues.

This clone was detected once. The chain recombines TRBV10-3 with TRBJ1-1; D is unresolved. CDR1 ENHRY and CDR2 SYGVKD come from the germline V gene. This CDR3 is built from 14 residues. Trimming cost V 0 bases and J 5 bases, with 10 bases left between them. The CDR3 protein is CAISESGSWTEAFF. CDR3 sequence (DNA): TGTGCCATCAGTGAGTCAGGGAGTTGGACTGAAGCTTTCTTT.